The present TCR beta chain was sequenced within a study of shared clonotypes between healthy human individuals. The study's findings and limits: Read depth was anticipated to influence clonotype sharing among donors. Lower generation probabilities were found for non-shared clonotypes than for those shared by all four donors.

V was cut by 7 bases and J by 1 base, with 13 bases left in between. CDR1 and CDR2 (germline): SQVTM, ANQGSEA. This CDR3 has 13 amino acids. On sorted subsets, replicate PCRs used approximately 200 ng DNA, or approximately 33,000 T cell genomes. The repertoire was sequenced with immunoSEQ multiplex PCR; TCRdb's copy has only in-frame clones and lacks some. The sample carries about 2.4 million clones, over 85% recorded once. Remarks on this clone: Its cognate antigen is unknown.

The sequence was collected from a man younger than 35 in good health. Some clones in this sample may be carry-over from other donors' samples. Sequenced input: naive CD4+ T cells from PBMCs. The subset was: CD45RA+ positively selected. The rearrangement joins TRBV29-1 to TRBJ1-1; a possible D gene is TRBD1 (6 bases). CDR3 residues: CSARTDRNTEAFF. The CDR3 nucleotides are TGCAGCGCCCGGACAGACAGGAACACTGAAGCTTTCTTT.